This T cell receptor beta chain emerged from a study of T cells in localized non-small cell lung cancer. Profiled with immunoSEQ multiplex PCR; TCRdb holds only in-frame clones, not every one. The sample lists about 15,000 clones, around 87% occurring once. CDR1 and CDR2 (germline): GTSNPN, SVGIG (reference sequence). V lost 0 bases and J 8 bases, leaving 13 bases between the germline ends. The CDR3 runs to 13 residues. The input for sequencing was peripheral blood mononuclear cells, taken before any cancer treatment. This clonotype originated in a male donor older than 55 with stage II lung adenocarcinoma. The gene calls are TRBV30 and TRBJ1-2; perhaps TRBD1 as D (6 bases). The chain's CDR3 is CAWSVRGAGGYTF. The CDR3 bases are TGTGCCTGGAGTGTACGGGGGGCCGGGGGCTACACCTTC.